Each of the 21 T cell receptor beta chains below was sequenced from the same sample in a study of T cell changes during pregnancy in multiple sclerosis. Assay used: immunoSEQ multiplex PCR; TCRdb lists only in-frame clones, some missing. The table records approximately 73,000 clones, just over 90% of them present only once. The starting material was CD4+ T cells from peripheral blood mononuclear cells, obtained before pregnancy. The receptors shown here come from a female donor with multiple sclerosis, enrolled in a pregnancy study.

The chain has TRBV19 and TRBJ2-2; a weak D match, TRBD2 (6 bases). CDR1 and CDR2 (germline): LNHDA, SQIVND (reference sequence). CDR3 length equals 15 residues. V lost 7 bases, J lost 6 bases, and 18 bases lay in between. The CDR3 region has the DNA TGTGCCAGTACCGTAAGACCGGGACTCGCCGGGGAGCTGTTTTTT. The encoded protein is CASTVRPGLAGELFF.

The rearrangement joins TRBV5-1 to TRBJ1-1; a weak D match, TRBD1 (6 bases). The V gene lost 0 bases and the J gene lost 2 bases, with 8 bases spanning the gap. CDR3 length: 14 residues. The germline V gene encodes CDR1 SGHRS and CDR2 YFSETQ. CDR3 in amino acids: CASSLGGGNTEAFF. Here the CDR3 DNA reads TGCGCCAGCAGCTTGGGAGGGGGAAACACTGAAGCTTTCTTT.

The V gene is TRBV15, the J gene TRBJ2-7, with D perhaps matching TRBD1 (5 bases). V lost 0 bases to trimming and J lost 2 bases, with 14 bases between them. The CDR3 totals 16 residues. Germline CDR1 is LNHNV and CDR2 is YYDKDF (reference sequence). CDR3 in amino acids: CATSRDYADTTYEQYF. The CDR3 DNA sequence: TGTGCCACCAGCAGAGATTACGCGGACACTACCTACGAGCAGTACTTC. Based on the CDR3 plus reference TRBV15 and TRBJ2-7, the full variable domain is DAMVIQNPRYQVTQFGKPVTLSCSQTLNHNVMYWYQQKSSQAPKLLFHYYDKDFNNEADTPDNFQSRRPNTSFCFLDIRSPGLGDTAMYLCATSRDYADTTYEQYFGPGTRLTVT.

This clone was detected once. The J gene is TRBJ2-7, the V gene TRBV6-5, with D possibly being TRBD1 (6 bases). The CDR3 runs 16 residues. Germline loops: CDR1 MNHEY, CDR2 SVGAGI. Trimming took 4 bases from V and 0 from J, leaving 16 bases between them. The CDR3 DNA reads TGTGCCAGCAGTTCCAGGTGGGGGCATAGCTCCTACGAGCAGTACTTC. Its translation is CASSSRWGHSSYEQYF.

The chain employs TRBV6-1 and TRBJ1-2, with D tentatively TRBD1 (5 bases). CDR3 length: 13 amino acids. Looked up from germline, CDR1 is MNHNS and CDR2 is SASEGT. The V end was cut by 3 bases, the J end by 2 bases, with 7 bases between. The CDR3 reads CASSDSGNYGYTF. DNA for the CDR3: TGTGCCAGCAGTGATTCAGGGAACTATGGCTACACCTTC.

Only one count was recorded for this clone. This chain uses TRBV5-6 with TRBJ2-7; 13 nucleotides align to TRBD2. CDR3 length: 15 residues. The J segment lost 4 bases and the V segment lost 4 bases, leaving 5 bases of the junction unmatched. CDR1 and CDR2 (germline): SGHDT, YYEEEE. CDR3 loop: CASSKLAGGTYEQYF. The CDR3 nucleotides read TGTGCCAGCAGCAAACTAGCGGGGGGGACTTACGAGCAGTACTTC.

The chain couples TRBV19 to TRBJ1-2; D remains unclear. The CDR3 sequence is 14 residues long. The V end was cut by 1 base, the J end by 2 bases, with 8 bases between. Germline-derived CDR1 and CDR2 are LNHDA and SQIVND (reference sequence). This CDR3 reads CASSIGVANYGYTF. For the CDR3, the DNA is TGTGCCAGTAGTATAGGAGTCGCGAACTATGGCTACACCTTC. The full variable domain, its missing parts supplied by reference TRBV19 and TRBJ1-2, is DGGITQSPKYLFRKEGQNVTLSCEQNLNHDAMYWYRQDPGQGLRLIYYSQIVNDFQKGDIAEGYSVSREKKESFPLTVTSAQKNPTAFYLCASSIGVANYGYTFGSGTRLTVV.

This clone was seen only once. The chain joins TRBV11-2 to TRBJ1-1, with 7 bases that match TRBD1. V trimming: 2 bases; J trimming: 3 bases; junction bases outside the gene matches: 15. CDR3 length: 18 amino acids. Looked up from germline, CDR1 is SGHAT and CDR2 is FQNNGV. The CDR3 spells CASSLSPRGEGADTEAFF. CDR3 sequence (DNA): TGTGCCAGCAGCTTATCCCCAAGGGGCGAGGGGGCCGACACTGAAGCTTTCTTT.

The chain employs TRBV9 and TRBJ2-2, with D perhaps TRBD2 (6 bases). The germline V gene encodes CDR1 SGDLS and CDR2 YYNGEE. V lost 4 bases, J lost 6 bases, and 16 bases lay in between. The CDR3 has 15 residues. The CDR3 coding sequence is TGTGCCAGCAGCCTAAGCGGACTAAAGGCCGGGGAGCTGTTTTTT. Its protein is CASSLSGLKAGELFF.

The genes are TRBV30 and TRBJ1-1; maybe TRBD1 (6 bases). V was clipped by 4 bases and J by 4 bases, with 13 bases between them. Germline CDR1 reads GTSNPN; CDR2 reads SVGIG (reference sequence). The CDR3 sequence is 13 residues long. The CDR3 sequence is CAWTTGKTTEAFF. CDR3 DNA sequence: TGTGCCTGGACAACAGGGAAAACCACTGAAGCTTTCTTT.

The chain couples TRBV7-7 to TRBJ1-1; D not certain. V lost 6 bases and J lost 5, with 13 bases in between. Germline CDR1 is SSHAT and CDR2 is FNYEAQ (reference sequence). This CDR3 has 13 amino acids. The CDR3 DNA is TGTGCCAGCAGTTTGGACTTGGGGACTGAAGCTTTCTTT. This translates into CASSLDLGTEAFF.

The CDR3 protein is CASSHTVTTNEKLFF. Here the CDR3 DNA reads TGTGCCAGCAGTCATACGGTCACAACTAATGAAAAACTGTTTTTT. The V and J genes are TRBV25-1 and TRBJ1-4; no reliable D call. The CDR3 has 15 amino acids. V lost 5 bases, J lost 0 bases, and 10 bases lay in between. The V gene's germline CDR1 is MGHDK and CDR2 SYGVNS.

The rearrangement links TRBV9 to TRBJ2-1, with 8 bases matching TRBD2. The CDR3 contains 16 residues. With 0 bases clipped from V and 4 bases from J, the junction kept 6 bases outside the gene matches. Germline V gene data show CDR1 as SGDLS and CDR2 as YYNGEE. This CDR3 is CASSVVAGPSYNEQFF. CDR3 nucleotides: TGTGCCAGCAGCGTAGTAGCGGGGCCCTCTTACAATGAGCAGTTCTTC.

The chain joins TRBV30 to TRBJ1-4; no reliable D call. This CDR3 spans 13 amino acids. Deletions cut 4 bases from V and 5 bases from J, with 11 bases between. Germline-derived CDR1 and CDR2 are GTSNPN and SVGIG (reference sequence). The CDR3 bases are TGTGCCTGGACCGGGAGAGGAAATGAAAAACTGTTTTTT. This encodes CAWTGRGNEKLFF.

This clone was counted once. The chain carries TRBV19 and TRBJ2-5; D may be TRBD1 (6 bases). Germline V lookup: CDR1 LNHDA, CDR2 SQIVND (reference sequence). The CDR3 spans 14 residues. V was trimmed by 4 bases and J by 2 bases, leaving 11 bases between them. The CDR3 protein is CASSRQGRQETQYF. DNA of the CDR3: TGTGCCAGTAGTAGGCAGGGGCGGCAAGAGACCCAGTACTTC.

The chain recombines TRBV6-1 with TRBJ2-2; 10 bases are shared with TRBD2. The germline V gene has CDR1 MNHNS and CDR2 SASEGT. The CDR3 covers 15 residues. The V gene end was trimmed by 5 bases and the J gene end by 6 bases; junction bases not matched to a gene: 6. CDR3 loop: CASSLSGRVAGELFF. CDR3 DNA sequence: TGTGCCAGCAGTTTAAGCGGGAGGGTAGCCGGGGAGCTGTTTTTT.

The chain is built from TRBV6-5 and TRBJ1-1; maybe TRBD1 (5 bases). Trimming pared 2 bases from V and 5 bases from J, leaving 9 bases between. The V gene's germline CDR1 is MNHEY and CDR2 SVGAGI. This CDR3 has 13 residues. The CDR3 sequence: CASSYDRGTEAFF. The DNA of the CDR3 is TGTGCCAGCAGTTACGACCGGGGGACTGAAGCTTTCTTT.

CDR3: CASSLAGLGGETQYF. DNA for the CDR3: TGCGCCAGCAGCTTGGCTGGGCTAGGAGGAGAGACCCAGTACTTC. The rearrangement links TRBV5-1 to TRBJ2-5; possible D gene TRBD2, 5 bases. CDR1 and CDR2 (germline): SGHRS, YFSETQ. The CDR3 is 15 residues long. With 0 bases removed from V and 4 bases from J, the gap between germline ends came to 13 bases.

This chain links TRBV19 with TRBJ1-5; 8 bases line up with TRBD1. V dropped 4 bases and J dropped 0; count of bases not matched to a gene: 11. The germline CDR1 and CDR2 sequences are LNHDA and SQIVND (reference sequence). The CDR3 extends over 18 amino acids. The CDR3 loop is CASSSRDRRNYSNQPQHF. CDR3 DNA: TGTGCCAGTAGTAGCCGGGACAGGAGAAATTATAGCAATCAGCCCCAGCATTTT.

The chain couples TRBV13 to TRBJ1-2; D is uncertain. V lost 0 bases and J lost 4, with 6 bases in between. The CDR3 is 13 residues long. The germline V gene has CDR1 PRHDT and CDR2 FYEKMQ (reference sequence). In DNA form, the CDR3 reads TGTGCCAGCAGCTTAGGACAGCTCTATGGCTACACCTTC. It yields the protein CASSLGQLYGYTF.

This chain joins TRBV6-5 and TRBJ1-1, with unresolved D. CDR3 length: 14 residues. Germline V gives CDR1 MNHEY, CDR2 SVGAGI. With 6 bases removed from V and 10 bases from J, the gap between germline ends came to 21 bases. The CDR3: CASSSTSRARGAFF. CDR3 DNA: TGTGCCAGCAGCTCGACCTCGAGGGCCCGAGGAGCTTTCTTT.